This TCR beta chain appears in the sequencing data of a study of blood T cell repertoires in COVID-19. Study summary: Sources were T cells, B-cell-depleted T cells, or PBMCs; the material itself was cDNA or gDNA.

Measured with immunoSEQ multiplex PCR; TCRdb has only the in-frame clones, and not every one. The sample lists almost 500,000 clones; 80% to 90% were seen once. Trimming left V 0 bases short and J 5 bases short, with 11 bases between. This CDR3 region has 15 residues. The germline V gene encodes CDR1 SGHRS and CDR2 YFSETQ. This clone was found once. This sample also contains other DNA sequences that code for the same CDR3. Cohort allocation depended upon clinical history that participants reported. Recovered participants had two consecutive negative NP/OP PCR tests, healthcare professional clearance, or symptom resolution.

The origin of this receptor is a woman between 55 and 75 years old who had recovered from COVID-19. The sequencing sample was made of PBMCs or T cells enriched from blood (not recorded which). The chain joins TRBV5-1 to TRBJ2-2; D might be TRBD2 (6 bases). The CDR3 nucleotides read TGCGCCAGCAGCTTGGGGACGGGGGTTACCGGGGAGCTGTTTTTT. Encoded protein: CASSLGTGVTGELFF. Full variable domain (remainder filled in from reference TRBV5-1 and TRBJ2-2): KAGVTQTPRYLIKTRGQQVTLSCSPISGHRSVSWYQQTPGQGLQFLFEYFSETQRNKGNFPGRFSGRQFSNSRSEMNVSTLELGDSALYLCASSLGTGVTGELFFGEGSRLTVL.